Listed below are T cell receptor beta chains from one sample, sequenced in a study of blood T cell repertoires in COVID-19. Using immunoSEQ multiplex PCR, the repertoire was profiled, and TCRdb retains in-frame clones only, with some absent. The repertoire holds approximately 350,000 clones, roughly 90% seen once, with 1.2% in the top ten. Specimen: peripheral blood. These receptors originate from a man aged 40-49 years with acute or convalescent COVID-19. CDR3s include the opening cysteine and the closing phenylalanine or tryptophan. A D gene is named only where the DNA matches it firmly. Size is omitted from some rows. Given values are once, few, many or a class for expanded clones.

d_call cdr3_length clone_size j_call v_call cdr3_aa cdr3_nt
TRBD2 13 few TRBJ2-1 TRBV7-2 CASSLEAGAWQFF TGTGCCAGCAGCTTAGAGGCGGGAGCATGGCAGTTCTTC
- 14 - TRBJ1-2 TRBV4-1 CASSHLQGNYGYTF TGCGCCAGCAGCCATCTGCAGGGGAACTATGGCTACACCTTC
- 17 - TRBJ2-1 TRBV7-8 CASSHTRTSTSYNEQFF TGTGCCAGCAGCCATACCCGGACTTCGACCTCCTACAATGAGCAGTTCTTC
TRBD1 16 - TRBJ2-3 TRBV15 CATSADPGTGEDTQYF TGTGCCACCAGCGCTGACCCCGGGACAGGGGAAGATACGCAGTATTTT
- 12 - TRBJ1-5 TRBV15 CATSSTGEPQHF TGTGCCACCAGCAGTACAGGCGAGCCCCAGCATTTT
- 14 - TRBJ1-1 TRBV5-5 CASSLVPTNTEAFF TGTGCCAGCAGCTTGGTACCTACGAACACTGAAGCTTTCTTT
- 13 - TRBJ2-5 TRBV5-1 CASSLGQGETQYF TGCGCCAGCAGCTTGGGGCAGGGAGAGACCCAGTACTTC
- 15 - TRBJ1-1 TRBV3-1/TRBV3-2 CASSQEGIENTEAFF TGTGCCAGCAGCCAGGAGGGGATAGAGAACACTGAAGCTTTCTTT
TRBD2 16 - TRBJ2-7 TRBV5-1 CASSLSTSGRADEQYF TGCGCCAGCAGCTTGTCTACTAGCGGGAGGGCCGACGAGCAGTACTTC
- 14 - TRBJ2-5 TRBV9 CASSERVQGGTQYF TGTGCCAGCAGCGAAAGGGTGCAGGGCGGGACCCAGTACTTC
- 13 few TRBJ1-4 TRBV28 CASRFGGNEKLFF TGTGCCAGCAGATTCGGGGGGAATGAAAAACTGTTTTTT
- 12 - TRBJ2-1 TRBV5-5 CASSLPYNEQFF TGTGCCAGCAGCTTGCCTTACAATGAGCAGTTCTTC
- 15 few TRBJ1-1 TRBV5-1 CASSFLGRADTEAFF TGCGCCAGCAGCTTTCTAGGCAGGGCCGACACTGAAGCTTTCTTT
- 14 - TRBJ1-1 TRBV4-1 CASSPDSRTRGAFF TGCGCCAGCAGCCCCGATTCCCGGACTCGGGGGGCTTTCTTT
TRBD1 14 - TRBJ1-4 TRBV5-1 CASSLGTGAEKLFF TGCGCCAGCAGCTTGGGGACAGGGGCCGAAAAACTGTTTTTT
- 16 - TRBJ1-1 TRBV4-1 CASSRALGREITEAFF TGCGCCAGCAGCCGCGCTTTGGGGCGGGAGATCACTGAAGCTTTCTTT
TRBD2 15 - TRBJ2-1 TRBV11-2 CASSLSGSSYNEQFF TGTGCCAGCAGCTTAAGCGGGAGCTCCTACAATGAGCAGTTCTTC
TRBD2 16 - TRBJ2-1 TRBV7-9 CASSPTGTSSYNEQFF TGTGCCAGCAGCCCCACCGGGACTAGCAGCTACAATGAGCAGTTCTTC
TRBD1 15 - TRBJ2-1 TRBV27 CASSIPGQGSNEQFF TGTGCCAGCAGCATACCGGGACAGGGCTCCAATGAGCAGTTCTTC
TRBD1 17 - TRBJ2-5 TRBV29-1 CSVEGIAGTGVPETQYF TGCAGCGTTGAAGGAATCGCCGGGACAGGGGTTCCAGAGACCCAGTACTTC
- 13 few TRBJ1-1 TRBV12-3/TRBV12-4 CASRVSGVTEAFF TGTGCCAGCAGGGTTTCGGGTGTGACTGAAGCTTTCTTT
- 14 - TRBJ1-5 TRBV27 CASSLTAANQPQHF TGTGCCAGCAGTTTGACAGCTGCCAATCAGCCCCAGCATTTT
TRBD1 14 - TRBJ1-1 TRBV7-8 CASRWGQGGTEAFF TGTGCCAGCAGATGGGGACAGGGGGGCACTGAAGCTTTCTTT
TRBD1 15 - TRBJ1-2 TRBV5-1 CASSLSQGVGYGYTF TGCGCCAGCAGCTTGTCACAGGGGGTCGGCTATGGCTACACCTTC
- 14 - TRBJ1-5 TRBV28 CAIQPGEGWQPQHF TGTGCCATACAACCAGGGGAGGGGTGGCAGCCCCAGCATTTT
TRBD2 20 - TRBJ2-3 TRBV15 CATSRDPHTGTRVMTDTQYF TGTGCCACCAGCAGAGATCCCCACACCGGGACTAGAGTTATGACAGATACGCAGTATTTT
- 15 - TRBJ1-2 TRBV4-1 CASSQDMGGSYGYTF TGCGCCAGCAGCCAAGATATGGGAGGGTCTTATGGCTACACCTTC
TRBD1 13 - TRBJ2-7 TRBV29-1 CSVCWTGGDEQYF TGCAGCGTTTGTTGGACAGGGGGGGACGAGCAGTACTTC
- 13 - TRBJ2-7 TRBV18 CASSPLRAYEQYF TGTGCCAGCTCGCCCCTCCGGGCCTACGAGCAGTACTTC
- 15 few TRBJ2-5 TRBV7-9 CASSLYSGGQETQYF TGTGCCAGCAGCCTGTATTCAGGGGGGCAAGAGACCCAGTACTTC
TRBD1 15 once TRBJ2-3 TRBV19 CASSIDDRGSDTQYF TGTGCCAGTAGTATAGACGACAGGGGTTCAGATACGCAGTATTTT
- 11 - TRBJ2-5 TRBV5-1 CASRVGETQYF TGCGCCAGCAGGGTTGGCGAGACCCAGTACTTC
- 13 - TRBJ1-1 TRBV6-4 CASNQGPNTEAFF TGTGCCAGCAACCAGGGGCCAAACACTGAAGCTTTCTTT
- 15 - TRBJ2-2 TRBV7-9 CASSYGGPGTGELFF TGTGCCAGCAGCTACGGGGGGCCGGGCACCGGGGAGCTGTTTTTT
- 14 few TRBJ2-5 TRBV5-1 CASSLGTVRETQYF TGCGCCAGCAGCTTGGGGACAGTGAGGGAGACCCAGTACTTC
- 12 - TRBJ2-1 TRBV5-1 CASSFPSTEQFF TGCGCCAGCAGCTTTCCTTCGACAGAGCAGTTCTTC
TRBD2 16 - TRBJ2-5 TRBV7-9 CASSSEPGLAGETQYF TGTGCCAGCAGCTCCGAGCCCGGACTAGCGGGAGAGACCCAGTACTTC